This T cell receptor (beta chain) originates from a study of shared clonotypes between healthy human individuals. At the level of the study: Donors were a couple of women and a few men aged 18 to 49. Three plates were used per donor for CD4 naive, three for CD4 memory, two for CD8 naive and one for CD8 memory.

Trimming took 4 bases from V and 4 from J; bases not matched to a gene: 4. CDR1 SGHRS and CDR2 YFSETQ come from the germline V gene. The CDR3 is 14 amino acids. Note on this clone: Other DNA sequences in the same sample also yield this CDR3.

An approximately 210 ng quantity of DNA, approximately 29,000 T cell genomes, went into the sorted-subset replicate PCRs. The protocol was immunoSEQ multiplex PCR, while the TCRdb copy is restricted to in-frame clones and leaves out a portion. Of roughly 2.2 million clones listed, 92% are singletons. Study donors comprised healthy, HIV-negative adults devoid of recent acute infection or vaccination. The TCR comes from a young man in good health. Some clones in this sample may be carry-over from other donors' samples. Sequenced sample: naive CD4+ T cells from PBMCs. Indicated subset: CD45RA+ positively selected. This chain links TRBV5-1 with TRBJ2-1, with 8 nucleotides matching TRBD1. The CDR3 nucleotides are TGCGCCAGCAGCGGCGGACAGGGTTACAATGAGCAGTTCTTC. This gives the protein CASSGGQGYNEQFF.